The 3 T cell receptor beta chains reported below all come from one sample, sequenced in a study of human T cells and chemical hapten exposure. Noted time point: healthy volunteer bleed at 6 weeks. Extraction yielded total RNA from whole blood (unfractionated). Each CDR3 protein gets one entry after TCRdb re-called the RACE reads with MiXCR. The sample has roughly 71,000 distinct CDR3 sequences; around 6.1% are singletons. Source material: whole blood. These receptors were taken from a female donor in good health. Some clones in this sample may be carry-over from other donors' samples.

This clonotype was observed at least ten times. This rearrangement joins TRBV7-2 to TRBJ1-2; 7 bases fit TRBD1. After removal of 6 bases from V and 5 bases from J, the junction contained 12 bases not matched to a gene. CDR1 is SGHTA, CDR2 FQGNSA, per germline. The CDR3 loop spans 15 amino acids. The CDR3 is CASRFFFGTAYGYTF. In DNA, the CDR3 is TGTGCCAGCAGGTTTTTCTTCGGGACAGCTTATGGCTACACCTTC.

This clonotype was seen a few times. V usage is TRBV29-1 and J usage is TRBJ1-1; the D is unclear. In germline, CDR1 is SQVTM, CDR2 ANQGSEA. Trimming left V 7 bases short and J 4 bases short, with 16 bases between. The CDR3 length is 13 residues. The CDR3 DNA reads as TGCAGCGCCGAAGCTGGTAGGAGCACTGAAGCTTTCTTT. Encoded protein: CSAEAGRSTEAFF.

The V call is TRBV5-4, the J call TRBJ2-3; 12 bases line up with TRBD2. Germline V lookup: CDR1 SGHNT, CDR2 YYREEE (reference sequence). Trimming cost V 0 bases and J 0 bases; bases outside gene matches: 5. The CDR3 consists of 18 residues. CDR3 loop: CASSLGLAGVLSTDTQYF. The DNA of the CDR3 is TGTGCCAGCAGCTTGGGACTAGCGGGAGTCCTCAGCACAGATACGCAGTATTTT.